Many counts were recorded for the clone carrying this TCR beta chain. This record comes from a study of identical twins. J gave up 3 bases and V 3 bases, and 4 bases lay outside the gene matches. The germline CDR1 and CDR2 sequences are KGHSH and LQKENI. This CDR3 comprises 15 residues. MiXCR, applied by TCRdb to the 5' RACE reads, yields one record per CDR3 protein. The table shows 420,000 or so distinct CDR3 sequences, with approximately 17% occurring only once. Sequenced: naive T cells sorted from blood. The TCR comes from a man in his fifties in good health. The chain combines TRBV18 with TRBJ1-5, with 8 positions matching TRBD1. The CDR3 DNA is TGTGCCAGCTCACCTGGACAGGGCTCCAATCAGCCCCAGCATTTT. Translating it yields CASSPGQGSNQPQHF.